This entry features one T cell receptor (beta chain) sequence. At cycle 4 day 1, cycle 7 day 1, and baseline, blood was sampled. The data are from a study of OX40 agonist ivuxolimab in advanced cancers. Study-wide context: Ivuxolimab is an agonistic anti-OX40 (CD134) antibody, and patients were treated with it. Aged roughly 23 to 80 with a mean of approximately 60 years, they were around 85% male. Three partial responders included one hepatocellular carcinoma patient and two cutaneous melanoma patients.

This table comes from immunoSEQ multiplex PCR, and its TCRdb copy is limited to in-frame clones, with some not included. The table has just over 20,000 clones, 80% to 90% seen once. Trimming stripped 8 bases from V and 0 bases from J, with 13 bases between. The CDR3 loop spans 14 amino acids. Germline values: CDR1 MNHEY, CDR2 SMNVEV (reference sequence). This rearrangement joins TRBV27 to TRBJ2-5; D possibly corresponds to TRBD1 (5 bases). The source material was CD4+ or CD8+ T cells sorted from blood, sampled in a trial of the OX40 agonist ivuxolimab. This sequence was found in an adult with an advanced solid tumor such as melanoma, head and neck, liver or kidney cancer. CDR3 in amino acids: CASSPRQNQETQYF. CDR3 sequence (DNA): TGTGCCAGCTCCCCTCGACAGAACCAAGAGACCCAGTACTTC.